This TCR beta chain was found in a study of T cells in women clearing cervical HPV infection. The wider study: No precancer developed; the control's incident HPV16 infection cleared within 12 months. The study, taken as a whole, reports: Associations may precede or follow infection; HPV-specific or memory T cells were not isolated.

V was clipped by 4 bases and J by 1 base, with 10 bases between them. CDR1 and CDR2 from the germline V gene are SGHDT and YYEEEE. The CDR3 extends over 14 amino acids. Sequenced by immunoSEQ multiplex PCR; TCRdb stores in-frame clones only, minus some. The data include roughly 30,000 clones; the top ten clones carry around 6.8%. Concerning this clone: Its specificity is unknown. Read coverage stops 3 residues before the CDR3 terminus; the germline J gene supplies the remainder.

This TCR derives from a woman between 18 and 75 years old with a cervical HPV16 infection that either progressed to CIN3+ or cleared (not recorded which). Sequenced material: blood buffy coat. The V call is TRBV5-6, the J call TRBJ2-3; D remains unclear. The CDR3 sequence is CASSPLDRTDTQYF. The sequenced CDR3 bases are TGTGCCAGCAGCCCCCTAGACCGCACAGATACG.